Below, 3 T cell receptor beta chains from the same sample are listed, as sequenced in a study of CD8 T cells in Susac syndrome. RNA was extracted with the RNeasy kit, and a quantity of about 0.45 to 1 ug was reverse transcribed using random hexamers. TCRdb passed the immunoSEQ multiplex PCR reads through MiXCR, listing each CDR3 protein once. The sample comprises about 180,000 distinct CDR3 sequences, approximately 94% of which are singletons, and 0.12% rests with the top ten. The sequenced sample consisted of CD4+ T cells from PBMCs. These receptors came from a human donor with Susac syndrome.

The rearrangement uses TRBV4-2 and TRBJ1-2; D not resolved. Trimming removed 0 bases from V and 4 bases from J, with 6 bases in between. Per the germline V gene, CDR1 is LGHNA and CDR2 is YNFKEQ. This CDR3 has 13 residues. The CDR3 protein is CASSQEAGYGYTF. CDR3 DNA: TGTGCCAGCAGCCAAGAAGCTGGCTATGGCTACACCTTC.

The V and J genes are TRBV5-5 and TRBJ1-1; 7 positions agree with TRBD1. Germline CDR1 is SGHKS and CDR2 is YYEKEE (reference sequence). The CDR3 is made up of 15 amino acids. J lost 0 bases, V lost 3 bases, and 5 bases had no gene match. The CDR3 nucleotides read TGTGCCAGCAGCTGGGGACAGAGCATGAACACTGAAGCTTTCTTT. Its protein is CASSWGQSMNTEAFF.

The V and J genes are TRBV12-3 or TRBV12-4 and TRBJ2-5; D is unresolved. V lost 5 bases to trimming and J lost 2 bases, with 15 bases between them. The CDR3 consists of 15 residues. The CDR3 is CASSPGIFSQETQYF. In DNA, the CDR3 is TGTGCCAGCAGTCCCGGAATATTCAGTCAAGAGACCCAGTACTTC.